These 30 T cell receptor beta chains were all obtained from the same sample, sequenced in a study of blood T cells in healthy people across ages. Sample-barcoded 5' priming and a J-beta primer mix drove a second PCR of about 7 to 11 cycles. TCRdb called the 5' RACE reads again in MiXCR, with one record for every CDR3 protein. The table includes roughly 680,000 distinct CDR3 sequences, 52% detected once. Sequenced material: blood. The source is a woman over 75 in good health.

This clonotype occurred a few times. The V call is TRBV20-1, the J call TRBJ1-5, with a weak D call TRBD1 (6 bases). V lost 5 bases, J lost 3 bases, and 17 bases lay in between. The CDR3 is 15 residues long. CDR1 is DFQATT and CDR2 is SNEGSKA in the germline V gene (reference sequence). The CDR3 sequence is CSALDSERVNQPQHF. The DNA of the CDR3 is TGCAGTGCTCTGGACAGCGAGCGGGTCAATCAGCCCCAGCATTTT.

The CDR3 DNA sequence: TGCAGTGCTAGGTCCGGGGATGGCTACACCTTC. This translates into CSARSGDGYTF. The rearrangement joins TRBV20-1 to TRBJ1-2; D gene unclear. The CDR3 extends over 11 amino acids. Germline loops: CDR1 DFQATT, CDR2 SNEGSKA (reference sequence). Trimming took off 3 bases at V and 6 bases at J, with 8 bases between the two ends.

As DNA, the CDR3 is TGTGCCAGCAGTAAGACTAGTAGGATGGGTACGCAGTATTTT. Translated: CASSKTSRMGTQYF. J is TRBJ2-3 and V is TRBV6-5; D perhaps matches TRBD2 (6 bases). CDR3 length: 14 amino acids. V lost 5 bases to trimming and J lost 8 bases, with 17 bases between them. The V gene's germline CDR1 is MNHEY and CDR2 SVGAGI.

With respect to this clonotype: A much larger clone differs by one base, so this may be a read error. The V and J genes are TRBV5-1 and TRBJ2-5, with 11 bases matching TRBD2. J was trimmed by 4 bases and V by 4 bases; bases with no gene match: 3. Germline assignment: CDR1 SGHRS and CDR2 YFSETQ. This CDR3 is 14 amino acids long. Here the CDR3 reads CASSALAGVETQYF. CDR3 nucleotide sequence: TGCGCCAGCAGCGCACTAGCGGGAGTAGAGACCCAGTACTTC. The complete variable domain, with remaining parts taken from reference TRBV5-1 and TRBJ2-5, reads KAGVTQTPRYLIKTRGQQVTLSCSPISGHRSVSWYQQTPGQGLQFLFEYFSETQRNKGNFPGRFSGRQFSNSRSEMNVSTLELGDSALYLCASSALAGVETQYFGPGTRLLVL.

The rearrangement joins TRBV6-5 to TRBJ2-7, with D perhaps TRBD1 or TRBD2 (5 bases each). The assigned J gene may be wrong: the sequence end matches TRBJ2-4 better. The CDR3 is made up of 14 amino acids. The V gene's germline CDR1 is MNHEY and CDR2 SVGAGI. In DNA form, the CDR3 reads TGTGCCAGCAGTTACGAGCCCGAGGGGAACATTCAGTACTTC. Protein sequence: CASSYEPEGNIQYF.

A single count supports this clonotype. This chain uses TRBV27 with TRBJ2-3, with 9 bases fitting TRBD1. This CDR3 is 16 amino acids long. V shed 4 bases and J 2 bases; nucleotides not matched to a gene: 7. The germline CDR1 and CDR2 sequences are MNHEY and SMNVEV (reference sequence). The CDR3 reads CASSSRDRAPTDTQYF. The CDR3 DNA reads as TGTGCCAGCAGTTCGCGGGACAGGGCACCCACAGATACGCAGTATTTT.

V and J are TRBV3-1 and TRBJ2-2, with a possible D match to TRBD1 (5 bases). Germline assignment: CDR1 LGHDT and CDR2 YNNKEL (reference sequence). V was cut by 2 bases and J by 6 bases, with 7 bases left in between. The CDR3 has 13 amino acids. The chain's CDR3 is CASSQRGAGELFF. In DNA form, the CDR3 reads TGTGCCAGCAGCCAAAGGGGTGCCGGGGAGCTGTTTTTT.

This clonotype was counted a few times. CDR3 in amino acids: CAIMEGLGGTDTQYF. The CDR3 nucleotides read TGTGCCATCATGGAGGGTCTAGGGGGCACAGATACGCAGTATTTT. The rearrangement joins TRBV10-3 to TRBJ2-3; possible D gene TRBD2, 6 bases. V gave up 7 bases and J gave up 1 base, with 15 bases separating them. Germline assignment: CDR1 ENHRY and CDR2 SYGVKD. The CDR3 covers 15 residues.

Comment on this clonotype: A much larger clone differs from this one at a single base, so this may be a read error. This rearrangement joins TRBV20-1 to TRBJ2-7; 10 bases line up with TRBD2. This CDR3 has 15 amino acids. V shed 6 bases and J 7 bases; nucleotides not matched to a gene: 15. CDR1 is DFQATT, CDR2 SNEGSKA, per germline (reference sequence). In DNA form, the CDR3 reads TGCAGTGCCCGCGGACTAGCGGATTACTACAATGAGCAGTACTTC. Protein sequence: CSARGLADYYNEQYF.

The chain carries TRBV7-2 and TRBJ2-1, with D uncertain. This CDR3 is built from 12 residues. The V gene's germline CDR1 is SGHTA and CDR2 FQGNSA. V was shortened by 5 bases and J by 6 bases, with 8 bases between the two germline ends. The DNA of the CDR3 is TGTGCCAGCAGCCTTGACACCAATGAGCAGTTCTTC. This encodes CASSLDTNEQFF.

As for this clonotype: An end of the junction differs from the germline gene, which may be a read error. The chain carries TRBV20-1 and TRBJ1-1; D is unresolved. This CDR3 has 12 amino acids. Per germline, CDR1 DFQATT and CDR2 SNEGSKA (reference sequence). Here the CDR3 reads CSASAANTETFF. CDR3 DNA: TGCAGTGCTAGCGCTGCTAACACTGAAACTTTCTTT.

At least ten counts were recorded for this clonotype. The J gene is TRBJ2-1, the V gene TRBV7-9, with TRBD2 matching over 8 bases. The CDR3 has 15 amino acids. Germline loops: CDR1 SEHNR, CDR2 FQNEAQ (reference sequence). V gave up 5 bases and J gave up 3 bases; unmatched junction bases: 6. The CDR3 DNA is TGTGCCAGCAGCCAACTAGCGGACAACTACAATGAGCAGTTCTTC. It codes for CASSQLADNYNEQFF.

A note on this clonotype: This may arise from a read error, as a much more abundant clone is one base away. The chain combines TRBV14 with TRBJ2-1, with D possibly matching TRBD1 (5 bases). Looked up from germline, CDR1 is SGHDN and CDR2 is FVKESK. The CDR3 totals 14 residues. The CDR3 spells CACSQDIWGLEQFF. CDR3 bases: TGTGCCTGCAGCCAAGATATCTGGGGCCTTGAGCAGTTCTTC.

This clonotype occurred many times. V usage is TRBV5-6 and J usage is TRBJ2-5; maybe TRBD1 (6 bases). The CDR3 extends over 13 amino acids. Deletions cut 3 bases from V and 3 bases from J, with 9 bases between. The V gene's germline CDR1 is SGHDT and CDR2 YYEEEE. The CDR3 is CASSSRTEETQYF. CDR3 nucleotide sequence: TGTGCCAGCAGCTCTCGGACAGAAGAGACCCAGTACTTC.

With regard to this clonotype: Being one base from a much bigger clone, this may be a read error. The chain uses TRBV20-1 and TRBJ2-1; 10 nucleotides match TRBD2. Germline CDR1 reads DFQATT; CDR2 reads SNEGSKA (reference sequence). The CDR3 totals 16 residues. V trimming: 0 bases; J trimming: 5 bases; junction bases outside the gene matches: 7. CDR3 residues: CSARDSSGRVDNEQFF. In DNA form, the CDR3 reads TGCAGTGCTAGAGATAGCAGCGGGAGGGTCGACAATGAGCAGTTCTTC.

This chain connects TRBV18 to TRBJ1-1, with unresolved D. Germline V CDR1 and CDR2: KGHSH, LQKENI. The CDR3 consists of 15 residues. Deletions cut 4 bases from V and 1 base from J, with 13 bases between. CDR3 amino acids: CASSRRLTQNTEAFF. In nucleotides, the CDR3 is TGTGCCAGCTCACGGAGATTGACACAGAACACTGAAGCTTTCTTT. Using reference TRBV18 and TRBJ1-1 for the parts outside the CDR3, the full variable domain is NAGVMQNPRHLVRRRGQEARLRCSPMKGHSHVYWYRQLPEEGLKFMVYLQKENIIDESGMPKERFSAEFPKEGPSILRIQQVVRGDSAAYFCASSRRLTQNTEAFFGQGTRLTVV.

In this sample, this clonotype turned up once. A much bigger clone sits one base away, suggesting this may be a read error. The CDR3 protein is CASSYGDGEETQYF. For the CDR3, the DNA is TGTGCCAGCAGTTACGGGGACGGGGAAGAGACCCAGTACTTC. The chain carries TRBV6-5 and TRBJ2-5; D may correspond to TRBD1 or TRBD2 (5 bases each). V was trimmed by 2 bases and J by 3 bases, leaving 10 bases between them. The germline V gene encodes CDR1 MNHEY and CDR2 SVGAGI. The CDR3 loop spans 14 amino acids.

The chain combines TRBV18 with TRBJ2-7, with D unresolved. V lost 6 bases and J 2 bases, leaving 14 bases between the germline ends. The CDR3 sequence is 14 residues long. The germline V gene encodes CDR1 KGHSH and CDR2 LQKENI. In nucleotides, the CDR3 is TGTGCCAGCTCCACCGAGGCCAGCACCTACGAGCAGTACTTC. This translates into CASSTEASTYEQYF. The whole variable domain, filled in from reference TRBV18 and TRBJ2-7, reads NAGVMQNPRHLVRRRGQEARLRCSPMKGHSHVYWYRQLPEEGLKFMVYLQKENIIDESGMPKERFSAEFPKEGPSILRIQQVVRGDSAAYFCASSTEASTYEQYFGPGTRLTVT.

Notes on this clonotype: A single base separates this from a much larger clone, so it may be a read error. This CDR3 reads CASSAVVDSFNYGYTF. CDR3 sequence (DNA): TGTGCCAGCAGCGCTGTAGTGGACAGCTTTAACTATGGCTACACCTTC. The rearrangement joins TRBV7-9 to TRBJ1-2; tentatively, D is TRBD1 (6 bases). The V gene lost 5 bases and the J gene lost 1 base, with 17 bases spanning the gap. The CDR3 spans 16 residues. Germline assignment: CDR1 SEHNR and CDR2 FQNEAQ (reference sequence).

This clonotype was seen ten or more times. This chain joins TRBV5-1 and TRBJ1-2; D ambiguous. Trimming shortened V by 0 bases and J by 5 bases, and 5 bases separated the two germline ends. This CDR3 comprises 12 residues. Per the germline V gene, CDR1 is SGHRS and CDR2 is YFSETQ. Here the CDR3 DNA reads TGCGCCAGCAGCTTGGACACGTATGGCTACACCTTC. Translated, it gives CASSLDTYGYTF.

The chain has TRBV28 and TRBJ2-7; a weak D match, TRBD1 (6 bases). This CDR3 has 17 amino acids. The ends were cut back, 3 bases at V and 6 bases at J, with 24 bases in the middle. Germline-derived CDR1 and CDR2 are MDHEN and SYDVKM. The DNA for the CDR3 is TGTGCCAGCAGTTTTGGCCCAGACAGGTGGAGGTTATCCGAGCAGTACTTC. Protein sequence: CASSFGPDRWRLSEQYF. The whole variable domain, remainder taken from reference TRBV28 and TRBJ2-7, is DVKVTQSSRYLVKRTGEKVFLECVQDMDHENMFWYRQDPGLGLRLIYFSYDVKMKEKGDIPEGYSVSREKKERFSLILESASTNQTSMYLCASSFGPDRWRLSEQYFGPGTRLTVT.

To note about this clonotype: A read error is possible here, since a much larger clone lies one base away. The chain recombines TRBV27 with TRBJ2-5; D is ambiguous. The J call is uncertain, as TRBJ2-4 better fits the DNA end. CDR1 is MNHEY and CDR2 is SMNVEV in the germline V gene (reference sequence). The CDR3 loop spans 13 amino acids. This chain's CDR3 is CAGSFKRQNIQYF. DNA of the CDR3: TGTGCCGGCAGCTTTAAACGGCAAAACATTCAGTACTTC.

This clonotype was counted between two and nine times. A much more abundant neighbour one base away suggests this may be a read error. The rearrangement joins TRBV7-3 to TRBJ2-7, with a possible D match to TRBD2 (6 bases). There are 14 residues in the CDR3. Germline CDR1 and CDR2: SGHTA and FQGTGA. V lost 2 bases, J lost 7 bases, and 15 bases lay in between. In DNA form, the CDR3 reads TGTGCCAGCAGCTTATCAATGGGAGGCGATGAGCAGTACTTC. Its protein is CASSLSMGGDEQYF.

The chain recombines TRBV12-3 or TRBV12-4 with TRBJ2-3; unclear D gene. The CDR3 sequence is 15 residues long. Between the trimmed V and J ends, which lost 6 bases and 0 bases, there was a span of 13 bases. CDR3 DNA: TGTGCCAGCAGCAAACACAGTCTCAGCACAGATACGCAGTATTTT. This codes for CASSKHSLSTDTQYF.

As concerns this clonotype: A much larger clone differs by one base, so this may be a read error. The chain recombines TRBV29-1 with TRBJ2-7; D perhaps matches TRBD1 (6 bases). V shed 1 base and J shed 7 bases, with 14 bases lying between them. The CDR3 extends over 13 amino acids. Germline loops: CDR1 SQVTM, CDR2 ANQGSEA. CDR3 DNA: TGCAGCGTTGAAGTGGGGACACGCAATGAGCAGTACTTC. Translation: CSVEVGTRNEQYF.

This clonotype was seen ten or more times. The genes are TRBV28 and TRBJ1-2, with D unclear. Germline V gives CDR1 MDHEN, CDR2 SYDVKM. The CDR3 loop spans 12 amino acids. The V and J ends lost 4 bases and 10 bases respectively, with 13 bases between them. The CDR3 region has the DNA TGTGCCAGCAGTTCGACCACGACGATCTACACCTTC. It encodes CASSSTTTIYTF.

The V and J genes are TRBV19 and TRBJ2-7; no reliable D call. The CDR3 has 11 residues. The ends were cut back, 5 bases at V and 4 bases at J, with 6 bases in the middle. Germline V gene data show CDR1 as LNHDA and CDR2 as SQIVND (reference sequence). The CDR3 DNA reads TGTGCCAGTAGTGCAGAGTACGAGCAGTACTTC. This codes for CASSAEYEQYF.

This clonotype has only one observation. The V call is TRBV27, the J call TRBJ2-4; weak D call: TRBD1 (6 bases). The DNA matches TRBJ2-7 better at its end, which makes the J call doubtful. Germline CDR1 is MNHEY and CDR2 is SMNVEV (reference sequence). The CDR3 consists of 15 residues. The CDR3: CASSLSRRTDYEQYF. CDR3 DNA sequence: TGTGCCAGCAGTTTATCGCGCCGGACAGACTACGAGCAGTACTTC.

The J gene is TRBJ2-7, the V gene TRBV20-1; unclear D gene. The CDR3 contains 14 residues. V lost 5 bases and J 1 base, leaving 15 bases between the germline ends. Germline CDR1 is DFQATT and CDR2 is SNEGSKA (reference sequence). For the CDR3, the DNA is TGCAGTGCTGATAATAGGGCAGGATCCTACGAGCAGTACTTC. Amino acids: CSADNRAGSYEQYF.

The V call is TRBV29-1, the J call TRBJ2-5; a weak D match, TRBD2 (6 bases). The J call may be in error: the DNA end matches TRBJ2-7 better. Germline V lookup: CDR1 SQVTM, CDR2 ANQGSEA. This CDR3 has 13 amino acids. CDR3 bases: TGCAGCGCCGGAGGAGGGGTGGGACACGAGCAGTACTTC. The encoded protein is CSAGGGVGHEQYF.